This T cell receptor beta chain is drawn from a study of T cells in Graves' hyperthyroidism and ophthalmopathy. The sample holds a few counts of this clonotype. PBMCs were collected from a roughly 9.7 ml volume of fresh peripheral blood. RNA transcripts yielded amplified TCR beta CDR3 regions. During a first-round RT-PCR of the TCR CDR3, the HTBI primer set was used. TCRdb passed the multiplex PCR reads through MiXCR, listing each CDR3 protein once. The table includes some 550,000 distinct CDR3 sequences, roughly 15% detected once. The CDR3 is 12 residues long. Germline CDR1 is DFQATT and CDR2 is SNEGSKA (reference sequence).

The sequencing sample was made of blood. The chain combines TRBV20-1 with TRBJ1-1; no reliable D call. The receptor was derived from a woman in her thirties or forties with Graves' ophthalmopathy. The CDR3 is CSSSRMNTEAFF. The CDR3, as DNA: TGCAGCTCGAGCAGGATGAACACTGAAGCTTTCTTT.